This paragraph covers one TCR beta chain sequence. The junction departs from germline at one end; a sequencing error may be responsible. As to treatment: oral pan-JAK inhibitor, 5-10 mg twice daily. Those with alopecia areata gave lesional scalp punch biopsies and peripheral blood. This entry comes from a study of CD8+ T cells in alopecia areata. The CDR3 is made up of 15 amino acids. Germline V gene lookup returns CDR1 SQVTM and CDR2 ANQGSEA. It was cDNA, reverse transcribed from extracted RNA, that served as the sequencing template. The assay was immunoSEQ multiplex PCR, and TCRdb's table has in-frame clones only and misses some. The data contain about 110,000 clones, about four fifths of them singletons.

The source material was CD8+ T cells sorted from blood, sampled at week 24, from a patient treated with tofacitinib. The rearrangement uses TRBV29-1 and TRBJ2-1, with D perhaps matching TRBD1 (6 bases). The TCR comes from a human donor with alopecia areata. The CDR3 bases are TGCAGCGTTCTCCCAGGGACAAAATACGGCAATAAGCAGTTCTTC. Amino acids: CSVLPGTKYGNKQFF.